This TCR beta chain came from a study of CD8 T cells in Susac syndrome. A quantity of about 0.45 to 1 ug RNA underwent reverse transcription using random hexamers. Amplification of TCR beta CDR3 spanned 54 Vbeta and 13 Jbeta via immunoSEQ multiplex PCR. TCRdb called the immunoSEQ multiplex PCR reads again in MiXCR, with one record for every CDR3 protein. The repertoire holds roughly 250,000 distinct CDR3 sequences, with 90% to 97% as singletons. The CDR3 length is 13 residues. CDR1 and CDR2 (germline): SSHAT, FNYEAQ (reference sequence). A word on this clonotype: One junction end disagrees with the germline gene, perhaps due to a read error.

The chain uses TRBV7-7 and TRBJ2-7; no firm D call. This receptor was obtained from a human donor with Susac syndrome. The sequenced sample was CD4+ T cells from PBMCs. The CDR3 protein is CASSLLPSGEQYF. In nucleotides, the CDR3 is TGTGCTAGCAGCTTATTGCCCTCCGGTGAGCAGTACTTC.